The clone carrying this T cell receptor beta chain turned up a few times. The sample comes from a study of cytomegalovirus exposure and HLA in healthy donors. Vbeta (60) and Jbeta (13) primers were used in the PCR. Assay used: immunoSEQ multiplex PCR; TCRdb lists only in-frame clones, some missing. The sample shows under 200,000 clones, roughly 67% of them seen only once. Trimming removed 1 base at V and 1 base at J, with 13 bases between. CDR3 length: 16 residues. The germline V gene has CDR1 SNHLY and CDR2 FYNNEI. The sequence was collected from a woman aged 18-29 years in good health and CMV-seropositive. The rearrangement joins TRBV2 to TRBJ1-1; D is possibly TRBD1 (6 bases). Material: PBMCs. CDR3 region: CASSEGARRGNTEAFF. CDR3 bases: TGTGCCAGCAGTGAAGGGGCCCGCAGGGGGAACACTGAAGCTTTCTTT.